Included here is one T cell receptor beta chain sequence, with context. Its antigen is not known. A multiplex PCR was run with 60 Vbeta primers and 13 Jbeta primers. Libraries were prepared by immunoSEQ multiplex PCR; TCRdb keeps only in-frame clonotypes and omits some of them. The sample yields around 65,000 clones, 62% seen once. The sample originates from a study of cytomegalovirus exposure and HLA in healthy donors. Study-level results: Fewer N-insertions (relative to the approximately 700-donor mean) were reportedly seen in an Asian-associated ancestry cluster in a later analysis. A later analysis showed HLA-associated TCR beta chains outstripping equally common others in clonal expansion. In a later analysis, TCR beta V- and J-gene trimming was associated with a missense DCLRE1C variant.

Sequencing was carried out using PBMCs. This receptor was obtained from a man in his thirties or forties in good health and CMV-seronegative.

The CDR3 loop reads CATRDSDSYNEQFF. The CDR3, as DNA: TGTGCCACCAGGGACAGCGACTCCTACAATGAGCAGTTCTTC. The V call is TRBV15, the J call TRBJ2-1; TRBD1 might be the D (6 bases). This CDR3 has 14 residues. Per germline, CDR1 LNHNV and CDR2 YYDKDF (reference sequence). V dropped 6 bases and J dropped 0 bases, with 9 bases sitting between them.